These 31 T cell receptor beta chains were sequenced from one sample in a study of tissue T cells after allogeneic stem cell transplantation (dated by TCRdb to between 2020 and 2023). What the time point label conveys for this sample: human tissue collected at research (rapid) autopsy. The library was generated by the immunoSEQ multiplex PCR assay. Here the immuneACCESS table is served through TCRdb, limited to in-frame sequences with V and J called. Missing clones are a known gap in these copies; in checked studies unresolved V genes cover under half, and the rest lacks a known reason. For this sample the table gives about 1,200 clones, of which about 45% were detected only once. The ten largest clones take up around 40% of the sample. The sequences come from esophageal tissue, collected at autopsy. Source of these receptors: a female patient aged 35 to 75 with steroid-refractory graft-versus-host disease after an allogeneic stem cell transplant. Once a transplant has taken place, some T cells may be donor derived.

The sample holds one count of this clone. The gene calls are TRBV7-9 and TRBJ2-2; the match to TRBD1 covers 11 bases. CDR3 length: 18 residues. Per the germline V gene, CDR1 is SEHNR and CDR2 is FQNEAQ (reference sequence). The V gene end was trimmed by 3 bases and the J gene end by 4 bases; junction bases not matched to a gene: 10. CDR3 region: CASSFRDRGARGTGELFF. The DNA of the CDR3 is TGTGCCAGCAGCTTCCGGGACAGGGGGGCGCGAGGCACCGGGGAGCTGTTTTTT.

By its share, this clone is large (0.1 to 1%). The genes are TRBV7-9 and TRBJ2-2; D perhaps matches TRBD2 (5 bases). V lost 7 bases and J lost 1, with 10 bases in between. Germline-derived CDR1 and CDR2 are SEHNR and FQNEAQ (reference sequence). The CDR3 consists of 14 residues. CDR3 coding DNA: TGTGCCAGCACATCCCGGGGGAACACCGGGGAGCTGTTTTTT. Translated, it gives CASTSRGNTGELFF.

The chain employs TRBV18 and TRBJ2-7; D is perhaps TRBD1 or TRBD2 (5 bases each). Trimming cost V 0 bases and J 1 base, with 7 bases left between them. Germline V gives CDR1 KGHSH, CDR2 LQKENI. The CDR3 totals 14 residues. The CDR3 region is CASSPPGPSYEQYF. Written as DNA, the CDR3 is TGTGCCAGCTCACCACCGGGACCGTCCTACGAGCAGTACTTC.

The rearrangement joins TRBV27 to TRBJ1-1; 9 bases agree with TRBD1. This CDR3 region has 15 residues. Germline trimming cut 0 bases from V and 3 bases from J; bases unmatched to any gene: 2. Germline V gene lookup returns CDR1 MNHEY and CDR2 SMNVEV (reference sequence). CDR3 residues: CASSLSWDRDTEAFF. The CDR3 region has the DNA TGTGCCAGCAGTTTATCCTGGGACAGGGACACTGAAGCTTTCTTT.

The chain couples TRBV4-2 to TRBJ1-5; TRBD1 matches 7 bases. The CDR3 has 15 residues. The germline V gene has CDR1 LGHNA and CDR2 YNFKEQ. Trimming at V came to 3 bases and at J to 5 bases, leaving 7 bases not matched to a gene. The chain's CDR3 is CASSQGDRDYQPQHF. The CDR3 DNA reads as TGTGCCAGCAGCCAGGGCGACAGGGACTATCAGCCCCAGCATTTT.

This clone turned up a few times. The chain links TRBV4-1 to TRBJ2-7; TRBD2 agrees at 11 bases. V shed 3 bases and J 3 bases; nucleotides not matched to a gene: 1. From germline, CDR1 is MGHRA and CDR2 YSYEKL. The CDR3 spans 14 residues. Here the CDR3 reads CASSHTSGSYEQYF. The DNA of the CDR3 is TGCGCCAGCAGCCACACTAGCGGGAGCTACGAGCAGTACTTC.

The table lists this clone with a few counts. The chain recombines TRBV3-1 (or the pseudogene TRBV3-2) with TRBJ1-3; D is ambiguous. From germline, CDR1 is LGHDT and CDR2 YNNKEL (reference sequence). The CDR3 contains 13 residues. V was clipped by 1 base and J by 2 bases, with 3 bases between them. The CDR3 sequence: CASSQGPGNTIYF. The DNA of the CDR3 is TGTGCCAGCAGCCAAGGCCCTGGAAACACCATATATTTT.

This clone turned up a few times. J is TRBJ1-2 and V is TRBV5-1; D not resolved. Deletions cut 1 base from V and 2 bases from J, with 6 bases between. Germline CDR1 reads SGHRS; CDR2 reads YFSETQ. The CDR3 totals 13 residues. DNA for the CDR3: TGCGCCAGCAGCTTGCGACGGAACTATGGCTACACCTTC. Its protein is CASSLRRNYGYTF.

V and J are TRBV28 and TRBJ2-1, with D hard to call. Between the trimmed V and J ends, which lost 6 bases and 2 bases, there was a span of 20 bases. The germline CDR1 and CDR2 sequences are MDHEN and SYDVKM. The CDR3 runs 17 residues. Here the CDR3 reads CASSPPMWRNTYNEQFF. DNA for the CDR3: TGTGCCAGCAGCCCCCCCATGTGGCGAAACACCTACAATGAGCAGTTCTTC.

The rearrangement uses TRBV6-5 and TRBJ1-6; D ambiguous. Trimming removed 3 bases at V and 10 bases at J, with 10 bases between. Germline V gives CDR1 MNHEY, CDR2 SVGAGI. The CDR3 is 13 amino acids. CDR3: CASSYELGSPLHF. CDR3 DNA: TGTGCCAGCAGTTATGAGTTGGGGTCACCCCTCCACTTT.

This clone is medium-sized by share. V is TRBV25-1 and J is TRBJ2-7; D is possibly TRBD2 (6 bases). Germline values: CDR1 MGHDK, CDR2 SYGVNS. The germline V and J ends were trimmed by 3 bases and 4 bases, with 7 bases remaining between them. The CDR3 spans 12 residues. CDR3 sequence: CASSDRGYEQYF. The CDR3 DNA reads TGTGCCAGCAGTGACCGGGGGTACGAGCAGTACTTC.

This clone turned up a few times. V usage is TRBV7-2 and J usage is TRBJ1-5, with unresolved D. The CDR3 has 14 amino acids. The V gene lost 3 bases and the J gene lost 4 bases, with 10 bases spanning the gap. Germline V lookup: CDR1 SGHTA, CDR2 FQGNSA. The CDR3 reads CASSFQDGNQPQHF. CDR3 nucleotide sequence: TGTGCCAGCAGCTTCCAGGACGGGAATCAGCCCCAGCATTTT.

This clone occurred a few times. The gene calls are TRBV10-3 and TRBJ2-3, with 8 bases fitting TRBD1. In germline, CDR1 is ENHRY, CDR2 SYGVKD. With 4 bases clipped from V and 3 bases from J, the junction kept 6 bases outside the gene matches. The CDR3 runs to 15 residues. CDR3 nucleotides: TGTGCCATCAGTGGAACAGGGGGTTTGACAGATACGCAGTATTTT. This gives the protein CAISGTGGLTDTQYF.

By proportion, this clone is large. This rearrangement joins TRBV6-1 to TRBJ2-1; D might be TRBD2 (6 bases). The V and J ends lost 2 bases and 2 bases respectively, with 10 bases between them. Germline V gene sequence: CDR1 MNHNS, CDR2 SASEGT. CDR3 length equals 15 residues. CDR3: CASSELGRPYNEQFF. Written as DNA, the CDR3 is TGTGCCAGCAGTGAACTCGGGAGACCCTACAATGAGCAGTTCTTC.

The CDR3 DNA reads TGTGCCAGCAGAGCCTGGAACCAAGAGACCCAGTACTTC. It is translated as CASRAWNQETQYF. J is TRBJ2-5 and V is TRBV27, with D unclear. The CDR3 sequence is 13 residues long. V lost 6 bases and J lost 0, with 8 bases in between. Germline CDR1 is MNHEY and CDR2 is SMNVEV (reference sequence).

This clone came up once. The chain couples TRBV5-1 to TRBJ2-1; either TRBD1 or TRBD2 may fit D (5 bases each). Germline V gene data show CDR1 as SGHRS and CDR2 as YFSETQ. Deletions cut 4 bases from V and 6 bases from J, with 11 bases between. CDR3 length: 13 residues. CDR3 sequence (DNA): TGCGCCAGCAGCAGTGGGGGAGTCAATGAGCAGTTCTTC. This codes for CASSSGGVNEQFF.

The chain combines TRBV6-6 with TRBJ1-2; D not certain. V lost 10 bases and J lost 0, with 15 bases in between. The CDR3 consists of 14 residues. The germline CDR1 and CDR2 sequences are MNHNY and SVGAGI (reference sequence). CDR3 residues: CATLLAGSNYGYTF. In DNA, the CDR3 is TGTGCCACCCTCTTGGCAGGTTCTAACTATGGCTACACCTTC.

The CDR3 is CASSIGGAQVNEKLFF. The CDR3 DNA is TGTGCCAGTAGTATAGGTGGGGCGCAGGTTAATGAAAAACTGTTTTTT. The chain combines TRBV19 with TRBJ1-4; D may be TRBD1 (5 bases). V was cut by 1 base and J by 4 bases, with 13 bases left in between. The CDR3 is 16 amino acids. Germline loops: CDR1 LNHDA, CDR2 SQIVND (reference sequence).

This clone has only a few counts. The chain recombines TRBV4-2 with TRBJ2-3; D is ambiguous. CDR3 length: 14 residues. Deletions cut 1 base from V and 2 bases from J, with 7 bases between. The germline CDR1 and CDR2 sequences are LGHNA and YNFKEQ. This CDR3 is CASSQGPSTDTQYF. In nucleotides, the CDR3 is TGTGCCAGCAGCCAAGGGCCATCCACAGATACGCAGTATTTT.

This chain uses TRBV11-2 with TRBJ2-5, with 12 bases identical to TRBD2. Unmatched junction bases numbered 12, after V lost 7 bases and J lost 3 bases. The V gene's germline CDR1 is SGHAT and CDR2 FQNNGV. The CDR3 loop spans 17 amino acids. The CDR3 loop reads CASNRVQLAGGEETQYF. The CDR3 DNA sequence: TGTGCCAGCAACCGAGTCCAGCTAGCGGGGGGGGAAGAGACCCAGTACTTC.

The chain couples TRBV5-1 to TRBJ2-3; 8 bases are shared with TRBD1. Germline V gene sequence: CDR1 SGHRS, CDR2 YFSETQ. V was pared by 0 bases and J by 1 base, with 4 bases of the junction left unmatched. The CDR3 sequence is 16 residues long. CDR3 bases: TGCGCCAGCAGCTTGGGTGACAGGGGAGGCACAGATACGCAGTATTTT. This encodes CASSLGDRGGTDTQYF.

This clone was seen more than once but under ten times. The CDR3 sequence is CASSQDRGTHNEQFF. The CDR3 DNA follows: TGTGCCAGCAGCCAAGATCGGGGGACTCACAATGAGCAGTTCTTC. This chain uses TRBV3-1 (or the pseudogene TRBV3-2) with TRBJ2-1, with D possibly being TRBD2 (6 bases). This CDR3 contains 15 residues. With 0 bases removed from V and 5 bases from J, the gap between germline ends came to 11 bases. Germline V gene sequence: CDR1 LGHDT, CDR2 YNNKEL (reference sequence).

The CDR3 spells CASSLQYLAGEYF. CDR3 nucleotide sequence: TGTGCCAGCAGCTTACAATACCTAGCGGGAGAGTATTTT. This chain links TRBV11-3 with TRBJ2-3; 10 nucleotides match TRBD2. The germline V gene encodes CDR1 SGHNT and CDR2 YENEEA. The V segment lost 2 bases and the J segment 13 bases; nucleotides outside the gene matches: 6. This CDR3 has 13 residues.

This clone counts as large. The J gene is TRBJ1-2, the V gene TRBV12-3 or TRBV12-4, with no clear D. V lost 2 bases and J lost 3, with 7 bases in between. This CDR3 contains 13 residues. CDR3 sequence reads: CASSLRVYYGYTF. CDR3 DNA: TGTGCCAGCAGTTTACGGGTTTACTATGGCTACACCTTC.

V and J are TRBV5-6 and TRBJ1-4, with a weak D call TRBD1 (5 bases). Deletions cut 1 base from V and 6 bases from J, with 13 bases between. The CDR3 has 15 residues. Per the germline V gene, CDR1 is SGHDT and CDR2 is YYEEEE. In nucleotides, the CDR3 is TGTGCCAGCAGCTTGTTTTTCGACAGAGATGAAAAACTGTTTTTT. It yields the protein CASSLFFDRDEKLFF.

This CDR3 reads CASKRIGNSPLHF. CDR3 in DNA: TGTGCCAGCAAGAGGATTGGGAATTCACCCCTCCACTTT. The V call is TRBV2, the J call TRBJ1-6, with D uncertain. V lost 7 bases and J lost 7, with 11 bases in between. Germline CDR1 reads SNHLY; CDR2 reads FYNNEI. The CDR3 spans 13 residues. The complete variable domain, with remaining parts taken from reference TRBV2 and TRBJ1-6, reads EPEVTQTPSHQVTQMGQEVILRCVPISNHLYFYWYRQILGQKVEFLVSFYNNEISEKSEIFDDQFSVERPDGSNFTLKIRSTKLEDSAMYFCASKRIGNSPLHFGNGTRLTVT.

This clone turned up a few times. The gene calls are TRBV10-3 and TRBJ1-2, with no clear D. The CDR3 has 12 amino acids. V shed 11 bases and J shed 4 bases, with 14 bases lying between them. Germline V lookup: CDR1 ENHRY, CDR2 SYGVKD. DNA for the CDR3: TGTGCCGCCACCGGTGGGATCTATGGCTACACCTTC. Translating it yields CAATGGIYGYTF.

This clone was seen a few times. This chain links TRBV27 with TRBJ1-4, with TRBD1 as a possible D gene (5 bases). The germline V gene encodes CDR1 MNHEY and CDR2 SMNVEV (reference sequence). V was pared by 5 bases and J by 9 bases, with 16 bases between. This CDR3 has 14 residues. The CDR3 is CASSPTGGGKKLFF. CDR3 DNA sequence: TGTGCCAGCAGTCCTACCGGGGGGGGGAAAAAACTGTTTTTT.

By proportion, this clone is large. The DNA of the CDR3 is TGTGCCAGCAGTGAAAGGGGCGGGGGCAATCAGCCCCAGCATTTT. Translating gives CASSERGGGNQPQHF. The gene calls are TRBV2 and TRBJ1-5; a possible D gene is TRBD1 (5 bases). This CDR3 spans 15 amino acids. V lost 2 bases and J 2 bases, leaving 10 bases between the germline ends. Germline V gene lookup returns CDR1 SNHLY and CDR2 FYNNEI.

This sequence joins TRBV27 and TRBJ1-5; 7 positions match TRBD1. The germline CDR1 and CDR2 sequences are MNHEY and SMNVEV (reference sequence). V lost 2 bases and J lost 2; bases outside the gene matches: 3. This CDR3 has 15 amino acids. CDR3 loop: CASSLIGTGNQPQHF. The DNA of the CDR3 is TGTGCCAGCAGTTTAATTGGGACAGGCAATCAGCCCCAGCATTTT.

The CDR3: CASSPSTDQPQHF. The CDR3 nucleotides read TGTGCCAGCAGCCCCTCTACGGATCAGCCCCAGCATTTT. The chain links TRBV7-6 to TRBJ1-5; D remains unclear. This CDR3 has 13 residues. The V end lost 5 bases, the J end lost 5 bases, and 10 bases lay between the germline ends. The germline V gene encodes CDR1 SGHVS and CDR2 FNYEAQ.